The 28 T cell receptor beta chains in this list originate from one sample, sequenced in a study of blood T cell repertoires in COVID-19. Only in-frame clones appear in the TCRdb table, and some are missing; sequencing was by immunoSEQ multiplex PCR. The sample has fewer than 75,000 clones; about 88% are singletons. The sample comprised peripheral blood. These receptors were collected from a man aged 70-80 years with acute or convalescent COVID-19.

The chain links TRBV24-1 to TRBJ1-3; 12 bases map to TRBD1. Germline-derived CDR1 and CDR2 are KGHDR and SFDVKD. J lost 3 bases, V lost 3 bases, and 5 bases had no gene match. The CDR3 runs to 17 residues. CDR3 DNA: TGTGCCACCAGTGATAAGGGACAGGGGGCGAATGGAAACACCATATATTTT. It codes for CATSDKGQGANGNTIYF.

This clone was counted a few times. The genes are TRBV27 and TRBJ1-4; TRBD1 might be the D (5 bases). Trimming left V 5 bases short and J 8 bases short, with 18 bases between. The length of the CDR3 is 15 residues. Germline loops: CDR1 MNHEY, CDR2 SMNVEV (reference sequence). CDR3 sequence reads: CASSPRGREGEKLFF. The CDR3, as DNA: TGTGCCAGCAGTCCGCGTGGCAGGGAAGGGGAAAAACTGTTTTTT.

This sequence joins TRBV30 and TRBJ1-4; TRBD1 matches at 7 bases. With 2 bases clipped from V and 7 bases from J, the junction kept 4 bases outside the gene matches. This CDR3 is 13 amino acids long. Germline loops: CDR1 GTSNPN, CDR2 SVGIG (reference sequence). In DNA, the CDR3 is TGTGCCTGGAGTCCGGACAGGTTTGAAAAACTGTTTTTT. This sequence encodes CAWSPDRFEKLFF.

This chain uses TRBV28 with TRBJ1-6; D remains ambiguous. The CDR3 has 13 residues. Trimming stripped 7 bases from V and 7 bases from J, with 11 bases between. Germline loops: CDR1 MDHEN, CDR2 SYDVKM. Written as DNA, the CDR3 is TGTGCCAGCAACGGTCGGGTGAATTCACCCCTCCACTTT. Residues: CASNGRVNSPLHF.

The chain has TRBV7-2 and TRBJ1-1, with 8 positions matching TRBD1. Germline-derived CDR1 and CDR2 are SGHTA and FQGNSA. Unmatched junction bases numbered 8, after V lost 1 base and J lost 7 bases. This CDR3 region has 15 residues. CDR3 sequence (DNA): TGTGCCAGCAGCTTAGTCGTCCAGGGGGCTGGTGAAGCTTTCTTT. Residues: CASSLVVQGAGEAFF.

The CDR3 sequence is CASSVGSGQGKNTEAFF. The CDR3, as DNA: TGTGCCAGCAGCGTAGGATCGGGACAGGGGAAGAACACTGAAGCTTTCTTT. The rearrangement uses TRBV9 and TRBJ1-1, with 10 bases identical to TRBD1. This CDR3 comprises 17 residues. Trimming took 0 bases from V and 1 from J; bases not matched to a gene: 6. Germline CDR1 and CDR2: SGDLS and YYNGEE.

V usage is TRBV19 and J usage is TRBJ2-2, with D possibly TRBD2 on 7 matching bases. Germline CDR1 and CDR2: LNHDA and SQIVND (reference sequence). The CDR3 contains 12 residues. Trimming removed 9 bases at V and 6 bases at J, with 11 bases between. In DNA, the CDR3 is TGTGCCAGCGGGGGGCGCCCCGGGGAGCTGTTTTTT. Residues: CASGGRPGELFF.

CDR3 DNA: TGCGCCAGCAGCTTGGAATATTCAGGGGGAGAGGGTGGCTACGAGCAGTACTTC. Translated, it gives CASSLEYSGGEGGYEQYF. The chain has TRBV5-1 and TRBJ2-7; TRBD1 matches at 7 bases. Germline CDR1 is SGHRS and CDR2 is YFSETQ. CDR3 size: 18 residues. V shed 0 bases, J shed 3 bases, and the junction held 15 bases outside the gene matches.

The rearrangement links TRBV27 to TRBJ1-6, with 9 bases that match TRBD1. V trimming: 5 bases; J trimming: 0 bases; junction bases outside the gene matches: 2. This CDR3 comprises 16 residues. Germline values: CDR1 MNHEY, CDR2 SMNVEV (reference sequence). CDR3: CASSRDRASYNSPLHF. CDR3 nucleotide sequence: TGTGCCAGCAGTAGGGACAGGGCCTCCTATAATTCACCCCTCCACTTT.

There are a few counts of this clone. V gene TRBV2 combines with J gene TRBJ1-6; TRBD1 might be the D (6 bases). V was clipped by 5 bases and J by 11 bases, with 16 bases between them. There are 14 residues in the CDR3. Germline V gene lookup returns CDR1 SNHLY and CDR2 FYNNEI. In nucleotides, the CDR3 is TGTGCCAGCAGTTTCGGCAGGGGTGTTGCACCCCTCCACTTT. Its protein product is CASSFGRGVAPLHF.

The V call is TRBV11-3, the J call TRBJ2-3; D gene unclear. This CDR3 has 15 residues. Trimming pared 3 bases from V and 0 bases from J, leaving 10 bases between. The V gene's germline CDR1 is SGHNT and CDR2 YENEEA. Here the CDR3 reads CASSFRYRSTDTQYF. DNA of the CDR3: TGTGCCAGCAGCTTTAGGTACAGAAGCACAGATACGCAGTATTTT.

The V gene is TRBV18, the J gene TRBJ1-3; 7 positions match TRBD1. The V gene end was trimmed by 5 bases and the J gene end by 0 bases; junction bases not matched to a gene: 7. This CDR3 comprises 16 residues. Germline V gene data show CDR1 as KGHSH and CDR2 as LQKENI. For the CDR3, the DNA is TGTGCCAGCTCATATGGGACAGCATACTCTGGAAACACCATATATTTT. Its translation: CASSYGTAYSGNTIYF. The complete variable domain, with remaining parts taken from reference TRBV18 and TRBJ1-3, reads NAGVMQNPRHLVRRRGQEARLRCSPMKGHSHVYWYRQLPEEGLKFMVYLQKENIIDESGMPKERFSAEFPKEGPSILRIQQVVRGDSAAYFCASSYGTAYSGNTIYFGEGSWLTVV.

The V and J genes are TRBV5-6 and TRBJ1-1; 8 bases are a match to TRBD1. The CDR3 sequence is 17 residues long. CDR1 is SGHDT and CDR2 is YYEEEE in the germline V gene. V shed 3 bases, J shed 5 bases, and the junction held 15 bases outside the gene matches. The CDR3 is CASSSLPYATGGTEAFF. CDR3 DNA: TGTGCCAGCAGCTCCCTACCCTACGCAACAGGGGGAACTGAAGCTTTCTTT. The full variable domain, with the rest looked up from reference TRBV5-6 and TRBJ1-1, is DAGVTQSPTHLIKTRGQQVTLRCSPKSGHDTVSWYQQALGQGPQFIFQYYEEEERQRGNFPDRFSGHQFPNYSSELNVNALLLGDSALYLCASSSLPYATGGTEAFFGQGTRLTVV.

The CDR3 is CASADRSGNTIYF. CDR3 DNA: TGTGCCAGTGCGGACAGATCTGGAAACACCATATATTTT. The V gene is TRBV19, the J gene TRBJ1-3, with D possibly being TRBD1 (6 bases). CDR3 length equals 13 residues. Germline V gene data show CDR1 as LNHDA and CDR2 as SQIVND (reference sequence). V was cut by 8 bases and J by 1 base, with 9 bases left in between.

The genes are TRBV10-3 and TRBJ2-1; D uncertain. This CDR3 comprises 14 residues. From germline, CDR1 is ENHRY and CDR2 SYGVKD. V was shortened by 2 bases and J by 6 bases, with 11 bases between the two germline ends. CDR3 amino acids: CAISEPSERNEQFF. The CDR3 DNA follows: TGTGCCATCAGTGAGCCTAGTGAGCGCAATGAGCAGTTCTTC.

The chain carries TRBV5-5 and TRBJ1-1; 7 bases are shared with TRBD1. The CDR3 length is 16 residues. With V trimmed by 3 bases and J by 0 bases, 8 bases remained unmatched. Germline CDR1 SGHKS, CDR2 YYEKEE (reference sequence). CDR3 in amino acids: CASSSSSTGVNTEAFF. In nucleotides, the CDR3 is TGTGCCAGCAGCTCCTCATCTACAGGGGTGAACACTGAAGCTTTCTTT.

The chain joins TRBV6-5 to TRBJ1-1; D is unclear. Germline loops: CDR1 MNHEY, CDR2 SVGAGI. The CDR3 is made up of 14 amino acids. The V gene lost 6 bases and the J gene lost 7 bases, with 18 bases spanning the gap. As DNA, the CDR3 is TGTGCCAGCAGATCTCGCCCAGAGGGCAGTGAAGCTTTCTTT. Translation: CASRSRPEGSEAFF.

This sequence joins TRBV24-1 and TRBJ2-7; D may be TRBD2 (5 bases). Trimming removed 5 bases at V and 2 bases at J, with 6 bases between. The CDR3 is made up of 12 amino acids. Germline CDR1 is KGHDR and CDR2 is SFDVKD. The CDR3 DNA reads as TGTGCCACCAGTGCGGGGACCTACGAGCAGTACTTC. It encodes CATSAGTYEQYF.

The chain links TRBV7-2 to TRBJ2-7; the D is unclear. V was pared by 5 bases and J by 5 bases, with 16 bases between. CDR1 is SGHTA and CDR2 is FQGNSA in the germline V gene. This CDR3 is 14 amino acids long. In DNA, the CDR3 is TGTGCCAGCAGCCCTGACGGATCCAGGAACGAGCAGTACTTC. It is translated as CASSPDGSRNEQYF.

In this sample, this clone turned up once. Mismatch with germline at one junction end may stem from a read error. The genes are TRBV4-2 and TRBJ1-1; D may be TRBD1 (6 bases). Germline V gene data show CDR1 as LGHNA and CDR2 as YNFKEQ. The CDR3 consists of 22 residues. Written as DNA, the CDR3 is TGTGCCAGCACCTCATATCCAGGGGATGCATGGCGCCGTCGCAGAACGAACGCTGAAGCTTTCTTT. Its protein is CASTSYPGDAWRRRRTNAEAFF.

The genes are TRBV28 and TRBJ1-1, with unresolved D. The CDR3 spans 15 residues. Germline values: CDR1 MDHEN, CDR2 SYDVKM. The V gene lost 6 bases and the J gene lost 7 bases, with 21 bases spanning the gap. The CDR3 nucleotides are TGTGCCAGCAGCACGGGATACCGGGTTTTGAGTGAAGCTTTCTTT. This gives the protein CASSTGYRVLSEAFF.

The chain is built from TRBV28 and TRBJ1-4; 7 positions agree with TRBD1. Germline lookup yields CDR1 MDHEN and CDR2 SYDVKM. The CDR3 sequence is 15 residues long. The trim removed 4 bases at V and 8 bases at J, leaving 10 bases unmatched. CDR3: CASSSLGGRGEKLFF. CDR3 sequence (DNA): TGTGCCAGCAGTTCCCTGGGGGGCAGGGGGGAAAAACTGTTTTTT.

The J gene is TRBJ2-3, the V gene TRBV5-5; D is uncertain. The germline CDR1 and CDR2 sequences are SGHKS and YYEKEE (reference sequence). The CDR3 consists of 12 residues. The V end lost 5 bases, the J end lost 3 bases, and 7 bases lay between the germline ends. The CDR3 here is CASSLTTDTQYF. In DNA form, the CDR3 reads TGTGCCAGCAGTTTAACTACAGATACGCAGTATTTT.

This clone came up once. The chain has TRBV5-5 and TRBJ1-2; D is uncertain. The germline V gene has CDR1 SGHKS and CDR2 YYEKEE (reference sequence). There are 14 residues in the CDR3. V was clipped by 0 bases and J by 0 bases, with 6 bases between them. CDR3 region: CASSLATANYGYTF. The CDR3 DNA follows: TGTGCCAGCAGCTTGGCCACAGCTAACTATGGCTACACCTTC.

J is TRBJ1-4 and V is TRBV2; 9 bases line up with TRBD1. CDR3 length equals 15 residues. CDR1 SNHLY and CDR2 FYNNEI come from the germline V gene. The V segment lost 4 bases and the J segment 7 bases; nucleotides outside the gene matches: 7. Here the CDR3 reads CASSATGGRSEKLFF. The CDR3 region has the DNA TGTGCCAGCAGTGCAACAGGGGGCAGGAGTGAAAAACTGTTTTTT.

V and J are TRBV5-8 and TRBJ2-4; TRBD2 matches 11 bases. The junction had 3 bases not matched to a gene; V was cut back by 1 base and J by 3 bases. Germline CDR1 SGHTS, CDR2 YDEGEE. CDR3 length equals 16 residues. The CDR3 DNA follows: TGTGCCAGCAGCTTGACTAGCGGGGGACTCAAAAACATTCAGTACTTC. Protein sequence: CASSLTSGGLKNIQYF.

This clone was detected only a few times. The chain joins TRBV15 to TRBJ1-5; possibly TRBD1 for D (6 bases). V was clipped by 4 bases and J by 3 bases, with 19 bases between them. CDR3 length: 17 amino acids. Germline CDR1 reads LNHNV; CDR2 reads YYDKDF (reference sequence). This chain's CDR3 is CATSTSLNRAHNQPQHF. For the CDR3, the DNA is TGTGCCACCAGCACTAGCCTCAACAGGGCCCACAATCAGCCCCAGCATTTT.

V and J are TRBV19 and TRBJ2-1, with D uncertain. CDR1 LNHDA and CDR2 SQIVND come from the germline V gene (reference sequence). V shed 7 bases and J shed 4 bases, with 14 bases lying between them. The CDR3 extends over 14 amino acids. CDR3 amino acids: CASKVSGAYNEQFF. The CDR3 DNA sequence: TGTGCCAGTAAAGTTTCGGGTGCTTACAATGAGCAGTTCTTC.